The 28 T cell receptor beta chains given below trace back to one sample, sequenced in a study of CD8 T cells in Susac syndrome. Random hexamers were used to reverse transcribe the RNA input (about 0.5 to 1 ug). TCRdb reprocessed the immunoSEQ multiplex PCR reads via MiXCR and lists one record per CDR3 protein. The table includes about 110,000 distinct CDR3 sequences, roughly 94% detected once. The sequencing sample was made of CD8+ T cells from PBMCs. The receptors stem from a human donor with Susac syndrome.

The chain uses TRBV27 and TRBJ2-1, with D perhaps TRBD2 (6 bases). CDR1 is MNHEY, CDR2 SMNVEV, per germline (reference sequence). V lost 3 bases and J lost 6, with 12 bases in between. The CDR3 is made up of 14 amino acids. The CDR3 nucleotides read TGTGCCAGCAGTTTGGCGGGGCCCCTCAATGAGCAGTTCTTC. It is translated as CASSLAGPLNEQFF.

This clonotype was counted a few times. V usage is TRBV9 and J usage is TRBJ2-2; no clear D. Deletions cut 5 bases from V and 1 base from J, with 6 bases between. The CDR3 length is 13 residues. Looked up from germline, CDR1 is SGDLS and CDR2 is YYNGEE. This chain's CDR3 is CASRDRNTGELFF. The CDR3 DNA is TGTGCCAGCAGGGATAGGAACACCGGGGAGCTGTTTTTT.

The V and J genes are TRBV29-1 and TRBJ2-5; maybe TRBD2 (5 bases). The CDR3 loop spans 11 amino acids. V was clipped by 5 bases and J by 7 bases, with 11 bases between them. Germline CDR1 SQVTM, CDR2 ANQGSEA. For the CDR3, the DNA is TGCAGCGTTTTACACGAGGGGACCCAGTACTTC. Its translation is CSVLHEGTQYF.

The V call is TRBV7-9, the J call TRBJ2-1, with TRBD1 as a possible D gene (6 bases). The CDR3 has 14 residues. Germline values: CDR1 SEHNR, CDR2 FQNEAQ (reference sequence). Trimming stripped 6 bases from V and 2 bases from J, with 11 bases between. Here the CDR3 reads CASRGTGTYNEQFF. The CDR3 nucleotides read TGTGCCAGCAGAGGAACAGGGACCTACAATGAGCAGTTCTTC.

The rearrangement links TRBV9 to TRBJ2-5; 13 bases match TRBD2. Germline V gene sequence: CDR1 SGDLS, CDR2 YYNGEE. Trimming removed 3 bases from V and 0 bases from J; junction bases left unmatched: 11. CDR3 size: 19 residues. CDR3 sequence (DNA): TGTGCCAGCAGCGCAGGCAGGACTAGCGGGGGCCCTCACCAAGAGACCCAGTACTTC. Residues: CASSAGRTSGGPHQETQYF.

The chain employs TRBV4-1 and TRBJ1-1, with 8 bases identical to TRBD1. Germline V gives CDR1 MGHRA, CDR2 YSYEKL. This CDR3 contains 15 residues. V was clipped by 1 base and J by 5 bases; unmatched bases: 6. CDR3 DNA sequence: TGCGCCAGCAGCCAAGTACCAGGGGGCAAAACTGAAGCTTTCTTT. Its translation: CASSQVPGGKTEAFF.

The V and J genes are TRBV6-1 and TRBJ2-6, with no clear D. The V end was cut by 6 bases, the J end by 0 bases, with 24 bases between. CDR1 MNHNS and CDR2 SASEGT come from the germline V gene. This CDR3 has 20 amino acids. This CDR3 reads CASRWTQAIVHDSGANVLTF. The CDR3 DNA follows: TGTGCCAGCAGGTGGACCCAGGCCATTGTCCATGACTCTGGGGCCAACGTCCTGACTTTC.

V usage is TRBV6-5 and J usage is TRBJ1-5, with a tentative D call TRBD1 (5 bases). The V end lost 2 bases, the J end lost 1 base, and 9 bases lay between the germline ends. The CDR3 contains 15 residues. Germline values: CDR1 MNHEY, CDR2 SVGAGI. CDR3 amino acids: CASSYRGGSNQPQHF. The CDR3, as DNA: TGTGCCAGCAGTTACAGGGGAGGGAGCAATCAGCCCCAGCATTTT.

The rearrangement uses TRBV20-1 and TRBJ2-3; D is unresolved. The germline V gene has CDR1 DFQATT and CDR2 SNEGSKA (reference sequence). V lost 0 bases to trimming and J lost 6 bases, with 16 bases between them. This CDR3 has 15 amino acids. The CDR3 loop is CSARDRNEATDTQYF. CDR3 coding DNA: TGCAGTGCTAGAGATCGAAATGAGGCGACTGATACGCAGTATTTT.

The chain links TRBV20-1 to TRBJ1-5; D not resolved. CDR3 length equals 14 residues. Germline V gene sequence: CDR1 DFQATT, CDR2 SNEGSKA (reference sequence). V was clipped by 1 base and J by 5 bases, with 12 bases between them. The CDR3 protein is CSARVGEGHQPQHF. For the CDR3, the DNA is TGCAGTGCTAGAGTTGGGGAGGGCCATCAGCCCCAGCATTTT.

The chain carries TRBV6-1 and TRBJ1-5; D ambiguous. V was cut by 3 bases and J by 0 bases, with 6 bases left in between. The CDR3 consists of 14 residues. The germline gives CDR1 MNHNS, CDR2 SASEGT. The CDR3 loop reads CASSEGGSNQPQHF. As DNA, the CDR3 is TGTGCCAGCAGTGAGGGTGGTAGCAATCAGCCCCAGCATTTT.

The V and J genes are TRBV20-1 and TRBJ2-1; D call uncertain. CDR1 and CDR2 (germline): DFQATT, SNEGSKA (reference sequence). This CDR3 is 14 amino acids long. V lost 1 base and J lost 6, with 13 bases in between. The CDR3 sequence: CSARGTELVNEQFF. The CDR3, as DNA: TGCAGTGCTAGAGGAACCGAACTCGTCAATGAGCAGTTCTTC.

The genes are TRBV20-1 and TRBJ2-3; D tentatively fits TRBD1 or TRBD2 (5 bases each). CDR3 length: 15 residues. Per germline, CDR1 DFQATT and CDR2 SNEGSKA (reference sequence). V was trimmed by 0 bases and J by 8 bases, leaving 18 bases between them. This chain's CDR3 is CSARDYRDGKGTQYF. As DNA, the CDR3 is TGCAGTGCTAGAGATTATCGGGACGGAAAGGGTACGCAGTATTTT.

This rearrangement joins TRBV20-1 to TRBJ1-1, with TRBD1 matching 7 bases. V lost 3 bases to trimming and J lost 7 bases; unmatched junction nucleotides: 5. The CDR3 sequence is 12 residues long. The germline gives CDR1 DFQATT, CDR2 SNEGSKA (reference sequence). The CDR3 is CSARGQPYEAFF. The CDR3 region has the DNA TGCAGTGCTAGGGGACAGCCCTATGAAGCTTTCTTT.

V is TRBV2 and J is TRBJ1-2; no firm D call. Trimming took off 11 bases at V and 3 bases at J, with 13 bases between the two ends. The CDR3 is made up of 12 amino acids. In germline, CDR1 is SNHLY, CDR2 FYNNEI. The CDR3 coding sequence is TGTGCCTCCTGGGCGGCCTACTATGGCTACACCTTC. This encodes CASWAAYYGYTF.

The J gene is TRBJ1-1, the V gene TRBV6-6; 7 positions match TRBD1. The CDR3 totals 13 residues. CDR1 is MNHNY, CDR2 SVGAGI, per germline (reference sequence). V was pared by 5 bases and J by 5 bases, with 5 bases of the junction left unmatched. This CDR3 reads CASSPTGATEAFF. The CDR3 DNA reads TGTGCCAGCAGTCCCACAGGGGCTACTGAAGCTTTCTTT.

The chain links TRBV7-9 to TRBJ2-7; 8 bases agree with TRBD1. The V and J ends lost 5 bases and 3 bases, in that order; junction bases with no gene match: 6. This CDR3 is built from 14 residues. CDR1 is SEHNR, CDR2 FQNEAQ, per germline (reference sequence). The chain's CDR3 is CASSLRDRHYEQYF. The CDR3, as DNA: TGTGCCAGCAGCCTCCGGGACAGGCACTACGAGCAGTACTTC.

V usage is TRBV2 and J usage is TRBJ2-5, with 7 bases matching TRBD1. The length of the CDR3 is 12 residues. Germline CDR1 SNHLY, CDR2 FYNNEI. V lost 6 bases to trimming and J lost 4 bases; unmatched junction nucleotides: 2. The CDR3 loop reads CASRRQGETQYF. The CDR3 DNA sequence: TGTGCCAGCAGGAGACAGGGAGAGACCCAGTACTTC. Variable domain in full (rest from reference TRBV2 and TRBJ2-5): EPEVTQTPSHQVTQMGQEVILRCVPISNHLYFYWYRQILGQKVEFLVSFYNNEISEKSEIFDDQFSVERPDGSNFTLKIRSTKLEDSAMYFCASRRQGETQYFGPGTRLLVL.

The chain has TRBV11-2 and TRBJ2-1; no clear D. V shed 4 bases and J shed 4 bases, with 11 bases lying between them. Germline lookup yields CDR1 SGHAT and CDR2 FQNNGV. The CDR3 covers 14 residues. The CDR3 here is CASSSPDSYNEQFF. The DNA for the CDR3 is TGTGCCAGCAGCTCCCCTGACTCGTACAATGAGCAGTTCTTC.

The CDR3, as DNA: TGTGCCAGCAGCCCAGCCGCCGCTTACGAGCAGTACTTC. Translation: CASSPAAAYEQYF. The chain joins TRBV5-4 to TRBJ2-7; D is unresolved. Trimming left V 4 bases short and J 4 bases short, with 12 bases between. Germline V gives CDR1 SGHNT, CDR2 YYREEE (reference sequence). The CDR3 is made up of 13 amino acids. The full variable domain, in which reference TRBV5-4 and TRBJ2-7 provide the parts outside the CDR3, is ETGVTQSPTHLIKTRGQQVTLRCSSQSGHNTVSWYQQALGQGPQFIFQYYREEENGRGNFPPRFSGLQFPNYSSELNVNALELDDSALYLCASSPAAAYEQYFGPGTRLTVT.

The count of this clonotype is one. This chain uses TRBV2 with TRBJ2-1, with 8 bases fitting TRBD1. Germline CDR1 SNHLY, CDR2 FYNNEI. The length of the CDR3 is 16 residues. The trim removed 4 bases at V and 8 bases at J, leaving 13 bases unmatched. The CDR3 reads CASSVAGQGGIDEQFF. The DNA of the CDR3 is TGTGCCAGCAGTGTTGCCGGACAGGGAGGTATCGATGAGCAGTTCTTC.

The chain is built from TRBV24-1 and TRBJ2-1, with D tentatively TRBD1 (5 bases). CDR1 and CDR2 (germline): KGHDR, SFDVKD. Between the trimmed V and J ends, which lost 5 bases and 9 bases, there was a span of 10 bases. This CDR3 has 12 amino acids. The CDR3 DNA is TGTGCCACCAGTGCATTCCAGGGTGAGCAGTTCTTC. The encoded protein is CATSAFQGEQFF.

The gene calls are TRBV19 and TRBJ2-7; either TRBD1 or TRBD2 may supply D (5 bases each). The CDR3 sequence is 12 residues long. Trimming cost V 8 bases and J 3 bases, with 11 bases left between them. The germline V gene has CDR1 LNHDA and CDR2 SQIVND (reference sequence). Written as DNA, the CDR3 is TGTGCCAGTGGGGCAGGACTCTACGAGCAGTACTTC. Translating it yields CASGAGLYEQYF.

This clonotype has just one count. The chain carries TRBV23-1 and TRBJ2-7; the D is unclear. TRBV23-1 is marked as an open reading frame, function uncertain. CDR3 length equals 16 residues. The germline V and J ends were trimmed by 2 bases and 0 bases, with 14 bases remaining between them. The DNA for the CDR3 is TGCGCCAGCAGTCAACCAAGGACGGATTCCTCCTACGAGCAGTACTTC. Its protein product is CASSQPRTDSSYEQYF.

The rearrangement joins TRBV9 to TRBJ2-7; the match to TRBD2 covers 8 bases. After removal of 0 bases from V and 1 base from J, the junction contained 3 bases not matched to a gene. The CDR3 sequence is 15 residues long. The germline CDR1 and CDR2 sequences are SGDLS and YYNGEE. CDR3: CASSVEAGASYEQYF. The CDR3 bases are TGTGCCAGCAGCGTAGAAGCGGGGGCTTCCTACGAGCAGTACTTC. The full variable domain, rest sourced from reference TRBV9 and TRBJ2-7, is DSGVTQTPKHLITATGQRVTLRCSPRSGDLSVYWYQQSLDQGLQFLIQYYNGEERAKGNILERFSAQQFPDLHSELNLSSLELGDSALYFCASSVEAGASYEQYFGPGTRLTVT.

For this clonotype: An end of the junction does not agree with germline; a read error may underlie this. The rearrangement uses TRBV15 and TRBJ2-3, with a weak D call TRBD2 (5 bases). CDR3 length: 16 amino acids. The V gene's germline CDR1 is LNHNV and CDR2 YYDKDF (reference sequence). Here the CDR3 DNA reads TGTGCCACCAGCCCAACCCCCTACCCTAGCAGAGATACGCAGTATTTT. Translating it yields CATSPTPYPSRDTQYF.

V and J are TRBV2 and TRBJ1-1, with TRBD1 as a possible D gene (5 bases). The CDR3 is 13 residues long. Trimming stripped 10 bases from V and 1 base from J, with 13 bases between. Per germline, CDR1 SNHLY and CDR2 FYNNEI. DNA for the CDR3: TGTGCCATCTACCCGGGGCCGAACACTGAAGCTTTCTTT. Protein: CAIYPGPNTEAFF.

The rearrangement uses TRBV7-2 and TRBJ1-2; D gene uncertain. From germline, CDR1 is SGHTA and CDR2 FQGNSA. The CDR3 runs 12 residues. With 5 bases removed from V and 6 bases from J, the gap between germline ends came to 10 bases. The CDR3 nucleotides are TGTGCCAGCAGCCCCTCCTCGGATGGCTACACCTTC. It yields the protein CASSPSSDGYTF.